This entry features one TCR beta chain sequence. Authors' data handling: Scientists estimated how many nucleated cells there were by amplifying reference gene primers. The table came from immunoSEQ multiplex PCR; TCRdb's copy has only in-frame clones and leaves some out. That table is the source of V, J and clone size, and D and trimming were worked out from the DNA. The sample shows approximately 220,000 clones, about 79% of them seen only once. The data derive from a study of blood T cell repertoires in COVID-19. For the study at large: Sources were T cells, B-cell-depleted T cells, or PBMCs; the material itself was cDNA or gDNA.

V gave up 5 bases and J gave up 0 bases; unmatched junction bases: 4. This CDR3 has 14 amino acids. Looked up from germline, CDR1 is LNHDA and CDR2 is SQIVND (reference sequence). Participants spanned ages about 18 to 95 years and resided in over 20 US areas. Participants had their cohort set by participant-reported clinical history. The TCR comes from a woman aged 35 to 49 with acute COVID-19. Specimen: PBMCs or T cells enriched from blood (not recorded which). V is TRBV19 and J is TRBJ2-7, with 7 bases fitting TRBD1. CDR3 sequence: CASSLTGISYEQYF. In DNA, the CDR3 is TGTGCCAGTAGTCTGACAGGGATCTCCTACGAGCAGTACTTC. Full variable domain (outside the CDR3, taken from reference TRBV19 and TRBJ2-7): DGGITQSPKYLFRKEGQNVTLSCEQNLNHDAMYWYRQDPGQGLRLIYYSQIVNDFQKGDIAEGYSVSREKKESFPLTVTSAQKNPTAFYLCASSLTGISYEQYFGPGTRLTVT.